Listed below are T cell receptor beta chains from one sample, sequenced in a study of cytomegalovirus exposure and HLA in healthy donors. The protocol was immunoSEQ multiplex PCR, while the TCRdb copy is restricted to in-frame clones and leaves out a portion. This sample yields some 180,000 clones, of which 76% are seen a single time; around 1.6% belongs to the top ten. Material: PBMCs. These receptors all come from a man younger than 30 in good health and CMV-seronegative. CDR3s include the opening cysteine and the closing phenylalanine or tryptophan. Each record gives: V gene, J gene, clone size, D gene, CDR3 DNA, CDR3 protein. A D gene is named only where the DNA matches it firmly. Clone sizes are given selectively: once, few, many, or a class where the clone is expanded.

v_gene: TRBV6-1; j_gene: TRBJ2-2; abundance: -; d_gene: TRBD1; CDR3nt: TGTGCCACGGCGACAGGGTATGGCGGGGAGCTGTTTTTT; CDR3aa: CATATGYGGELFF
v_gene: TRBV5-1; j_gene: TRBJ2-1; abundance: -; d_gene: -; CDR3nt: TGCGCCAGCAGCTTGGAACGTTGGAGCGGCAACTACAATGAGCAGTTCTTC; CDR3aa: CASSLERWSGNYNEQFF
v_gene: TRBV7-8; j_gene: TRBJ2-7; abundance: once; d_gene: TRBD2; CDR3nt: TGTGCCAGCGGCGGACTAGCGGGATTCGACGAGCAGTACTTC; CDR3aa: CASGGLAGFDEQYF
v_gene: TRBV6-5; j_gene: TRBJ2-7; abundance: -; d_gene: TRBD1; CDR3nt: TGTGCCAGCAGCCAGGGGGTTTCGGGCCACGAGCAGTACTTC; CDR3aa: CASSQGVSGHEQYF
v_gene: TRBV13; j_gene: TRBJ1-2; abundance: -; d_gene: -; CDR3nt: TGTGCCAGCAGCCTCCTAGAGTCCTCACACTATGGCTACACCTTC; CDR3aa: CASSLLESSHYGYTF
v_gene: TRBV19; j_gene: TRBJ2-2; abundance: -; d_gene: -; CDR3nt: TGTGCCAGTAGTATAGATCCGAATTTGGGAGTGCTGTTTTTT; CDR3aa: CASSIDPNLGVLFF
v_gene: TRBV7-3; j_gene: TRBJ1-2; abundance: -; d_gene: TRBD1; CDR3nt: TGTGCCAGCAGTAAAGACAGGGACAATGGCTACACCTTC; CDR3aa: CASSKDRDNGYTF
v_gene: TRBV18; j_gene: TRBJ2-7; abundance: -; d_gene: -; CDR3nt: TGTGCCAGCTCACCCACCGAGACCTACGAGCAGTACTTC; CDR3aa: CASSPTETYEQYF
v_gene: TRBV7-9; j_gene: TRBJ1-1; abundance: -; d_gene: TRBD1; CDR3nt: TGTGCCAGCAGCTTACAGTTAGGGACAGACAAGCCTGAAGCTTTCTTT; CDR3aa: CASSLQLGTDKPEAFF
v_gene: TRBV5-5; j_gene: TRBJ2-4; abundance: -; d_gene: -; CDR3nt: TGTGCCAGCAGCTTCATAGTAGCCAAAAACATTCAGTACTTC; CDR3aa: CASSFIVAKNIQYF
v_gene: TRBV6-1; j_gene: TRBJ1-2; abundance: -; d_gene: TRBD1; CDR3nt: TGTGCCAGCAGTGGGGACAGGGGGAAGTTCTACTATGGCTACACCTTC; CDR3aa: CASSGDRGKFYYGYTF
v_gene: TRBV6-6; j_gene: TRBJ2-7; abundance: few; d_gene: -; CDR3nt: TGTGCCAGCAGTTACTCACCCGGGGGAGGCGAGCAGTACTTC; CDR3aa: CASSYSPGGGEQYF
v_gene: TRBV5-5; j_gene: TRBJ2-7; abundance: -; d_gene: -; CDR3nt: TGTGCCAGCAGCCAACCGGGACTTACATACGAGCAGTACTTC; CDR3aa: CASSQPGLTYEQYF
v_gene: TRBV5-1; j_gene: TRBJ2-1; abundance: -; d_gene: TRBD2; CDR3nt: TGCGCCAGCAGCCCTACGGGACTAGCGGGGGGCAATGAGCAGTTCTTC; CDR3aa: CASSPTGLAGGNEQFF
v_gene: TRBV15; j_gene: TRBJ1-2; abundance: -; d_gene: -; CDR3nt: TGTGCCACCAGCAGGGGCAGGGTCGAGGTTGTGGATGGCTACACCTTC; CDR3aa: CATSRGRVEVVDGYTF
v_gene: TRBV27; j_gene: TRBJ2-7; abundance: -; d_gene: TRBD2; CDR3nt: TGTGCCAGCAGTTTCGGCGGGAGAGTCAACGAGCAGTACTTC; CDR3aa: CASSFGGRVNEQYF
v_gene: TRBV5-1; j_gene: TRBJ1-3; abundance: -; d_gene: -; CDR3nt: TGCGCCAGCAGCTTGGGACGGAGTCTCTCTGGAAACACCATATATTTT; CDR3aa: CASSLGRSLSGNTIYF
v_gene: TRBV28; j_gene: TRBJ1-3; abundance: -; d_gene: -; CDR3nt: TGTGCCAGCAGTTCTCCGGGACACCCCTCTGGAAACACCATATATTTT; CDR3aa: CASSSPGHPSGNTIYF
v_gene: TRBV7-3; j_gene: TRBJ2-5; abundance: once; d_gene: -; CDR3nt: TGTGCCAGCAGCTTCTCGGGGTACCAAGAGACCCAGTACTTC; CDR3aa: CASSFSGYQETQYF
v_gene: TRBV28; j_gene: TRBJ1-2; abundance: -; d_gene: TRBD1; CDR3nt: TGTGCCAGCCGAACTGGAGGGGGCCAAGGTGGCTACACCTTC; CDR3aa: CASRTGGGQGGYTF
v_gene: TRBV6-5; j_gene: TRBJ2-7; abundance: -; d_gene: -; CDR3nt: TGTGCCAGCAGTTACTCGGGAGGGGGAAACTACGAGCAGTACTTC; CDR3aa: CASSYSGGGNYEQYF
v_gene: TRBV23-1; j_gene: TRBJ2-2; abundance: -; d_gene: -; CDR3nt: TGCGCCAGCAGTCAATCCGTGGCCCGGAACAGAGGGGAGGTAAACACCGGGGAGCTGTTTTTT; CDR3aa: CASSQSVARNRGEVNTGELFF
v_gene: TRBV4-1; j_gene: TRBJ1-1; abundance: -; d_gene: TRBD1; CDR3nt: TGCGCCAGCAGCCAGGGGGGCCTTCGACAGGGCCCGAGGGGGCCGACTGAAGCTTTCTTT; CDR3aa: CASSQGGLRQGPRGPTEAFF
v_gene: TRBV5-6; j_gene: TRBJ2-1; abundance: -; d_gene: -; CDR3nt: TGTGCCAGCAGCCCAAGGGGGTACAATGAGCAGTTCTTC; CDR3aa: CASSPRGYNEQFF
v_gene: TRBV28; j_gene: TRBJ2-5; abundance: few; d_gene: TRBD1; CDR3nt: TGTGCCAGCAGCAGGACAGGGGCAAGGGAGACCCAGTACTTC; CDR3aa: CASSRTGARETQYF
v_gene: TRBV27; j_gene: TRBJ2-7; abundance: few; d_gene: -; CDR3nt: TGTGCCAGGTTACTAGTCCAAGGCATAGGAAACTCCTACGAGCAGTACTTC; CDR3aa: CARLLVQGIGNSYEQYF
v_gene: TRBV9; j_gene: TRBJ2-5; abundance: -; d_gene: -; CDR3nt: TGTGCCAGCAGCGTAGAGGGGAGGCAAGAGACCCAGTACTTC; CDR3aa: CASSVEGRQETQYF